The 23 T cell receptor beta chains given below trace back to one sample, sequenced in a study of T cells in Graves' hyperthyroidism and ophthalmopathy. Researchers amplified the TCR beta CDR3 regions from RNA transcripts. The HTBI primer set was used in a first-round RT-PCR of the TCR CDR3. Via MiXCR, TCRdb re-called the multiplex PCR reads, giving one row per CDR3 protein. The sample includes some 50,000 distinct CDR3 sequences, around half of them seen just once. The sequenced sample was blood. Receptors originate from a woman aged 45 to 65 with Graves' ophthalmopathy.

This clonotype showed up many times. The chain employs TRBV5-1 and TRBJ2-7; no clear D. Per the germline V gene, CDR1 is SGHRS and CDR2 is YFSETQ. V was shortened by 1 base and J by 5 bases, with 10 bases between the two germline ends. The CDR3 consists of 13 residues. CDR3 sequence (DNA): TGCGCCAGCAGCTTGTCAGGAGTAAACGAGCAGTACTTC. It specifies CASSLSGVNEQYF.

In this sample, this clonotype turned up many times. This sequence joins TRBV19 and TRBJ1-1, with 9 bases identical to TRBD1. CDR1 LNHDA and CDR2 SQIVND come from the germline V gene (reference sequence). The CDR3 covers 17 residues. V lost 6 bases to trimming and J lost 0 bases; unmatched junction nucleotides: 11. The DNA of the CDR3 is TGTGCCAGTAGCAAAACCGGACAGGGGCTTATGAACACTGAAGCTTTCTTT. Protein product: CASSKTGQGLMNTEAFF.

Regarding this clonotype: This may stem from a read error, because a much larger clone lies one nucleotide away. This chain uses TRBV2 with TRBJ1-6; D may be TRBD1 (6 bases). CDR3 size: 15 residues. V dropped 6 bases and J dropped 12 bases, with 21 bases sitting between them. The germline V gene has CDR1 SNHLY and CDR2 FYNNEI. The DNA for the CDR3 is TGTGCCAGCAGCCTTGGGATGGGGGCGCGATTACCCCTCCACTTT. Translated, it gives CASSLGMGARLPLHF.

The genes are TRBV19 and TRBJ2-7, with 9 bases matching TRBD2. Germline V gene sequence: CDR1 LNHDA, CDR2 SQIVND (reference sequence). This CDR3 is built from 14 residues. The ends lost 6 bases at V and 2 bases at J; junction bases unmatched: 5. The CDR3 region has the DNA TGTGCCAGTAGGGGGACTAGCAGCGCCTACGAGCAGTACTTC. It translates to CASRGTSSAYEQYF.

This chain connects TRBV5-6 to TRBJ1-6; 7 positions match TRBD1. The germline gives CDR1 SGHDT, CDR2 YYEEEE. CDR3 size: 14 residues. Losses at the gene ends were 0 bases for V and 8 bases for J; bases not matched to a gene: 2. The chain's CDR3 is CASSLGTGDSPLHF. CDR3 DNA sequence: TGTGCCAGCAGCTTGGGAACAGGGGATTCACCCCTCCACTTT.

At least ten counts were recorded for this clonotype. The gene calls are TRBV5-1 and TRBJ2-7; perhaps TRBD1 as D (6 bases). The germline V and J ends were trimmed by 0 bases and 6 bases, with 16 bases remaining between them. The CDR3 consists of 15 residues. CDR1 is SGHRS and CDR2 is YFSETQ in the germline V gene. This CDR3 is CASSLDPTPQGEQYF. In DNA, the CDR3 is TGCGCCAGCAGCTTGGATCCGACACCACAGGGCGAGCAGTACTTC.

Ten or more counts support this clonotype. The chain uses TRBV20-1 and TRBJ1-1; 9 nucleotides align to TRBD1. This CDR3 spans 15 amino acids. Germline CDR1 is DFQATT and CDR2 is SNEGSKA (reference sequence). Trimming removed 1 base from V and 4 bases from J; junction bases left unmatched: 7. CDR3 coding DNA: TGCAGTGCTAGAGCCTCTGACAGGGGGGCCACTGAAGCTTTCTTT. Its protein product is CSARASDRGATEAFF.

This clonotype was counted at least ten times. CDR3 residues: CSACNRQGRGQETQYF. The CDR3 nucleotides read TGCAGTGCTTGCAACCGACAGGGAAGGGGGCAAGAGACCCAGTACTTC. V gene TRBV20-1 combines with J gene TRBJ2-5; 7 nucleotides agree with TRBD1. V dropped 5 bases and J dropped 2; count of bases not matched to a gene: 14. Germline V CDR1 and CDR2: DFQATT, SNEGSKA (reference sequence). There are 16 residues in the CDR3.

The rearrangement joins TRBV7-9 to TRBJ1-6; TRBD1 agrees at 7 bases. The CDR3 spans 15 residues. Germline trimming cut 10 bases from V and 9 bases from J; bases unmatched to any gene: 15. Germline V gene sequence: CDR1 SEHNR, CDR2 FQNEAQ (reference sequence). The DNA for the CDR3 is TGTGCCACCCTGGAGGGGGCCAGGGTCGGTTCACCCCTCCACTTT. Translating it yields CATLEGARVGSPLHF.

On this clonotype: One junction end does not reproduce the germline sequence, and a read error may be involved. This sequence joins TRBV7-8 and TRBJ1-5; weak D call: TRBD1 (5 bases). Looked up from germline, CDR1 is SGHVS and CDR2 is FQNEAQ. There are 14 residues in the CDR3. The CDR3 DNA reads as TGTGGCAGCAGCCGTCCGGGACTCAATCAGCCCCAGCATTTT. Protein product: CGSSRPGLNQPQHF.

The table lists this clonotype with a few counts. Mismatch with germline at one junction end may stem from a read error. The CDR3 sequence: CAGSLPGQSEQFF. The DNA for the CDR3 is TGTGCCGGCAGCCTCCCAGGGCAGAGTGAGCAGTTCTTC. The chain is built from TRBV7-3 and TRBJ2-1; TRBD1 might be the D (5 bases). CDR1 and CDR2 (germline): SGHTA, FQGTGA. The CDR3 is 13 residues long. The full variable domain, in which reference TRBV7-3 and TRBJ2-1 provide the parts outside the CDR3, is GAGVSQTPSNKVTEKGKYVELRCDPISGHTALYWYRQSLGQGPEFLIYFQGTGAADDSGLPNDRFFAVRPEGSVSTLKIQRTERGDSAVYLCAGSLPGQSEQFFGPGTRLTVL.

This clonotype was observed many times. The chain recombines TRBV5-8 with TRBJ2-1; 10 nucleotides agree with TRBD2. Looked up from germline, CDR1 is SGHTS and CDR2 is YDEGEE. V shed 4 bases and J 3 bases; nucleotides not matched to a gene: 7. CDR3 length equals 16 residues. CDR3 in amino acids: CASSPSSGRIYNEQFF. The CDR3, as DNA: TGTGCCAGCAGCCCCTCTAGCGGGAGAATCTACAATGAGCAGTTCTTC.

This clonotype was counted at least ten times. CDR3 in amino acids: CATSRDKRIAGSDTQYF. DNA of the CDR3: TGTGCCACCAGCAGAGATAAGAGAATAGCGGGATCAGATACGCAGTATTTT. The chain couples TRBV15 to TRBJ2-3; TRBD2 aligns across 8 bases. V shed 0 bases, J shed 4 bases, and the junction held 9 bases outside the gene matches. CDR1 and CDR2 from the germline V gene are LNHNV and YYDKDF (reference sequence). The CDR3 totals 17 residues.

The rearrangement uses TRBV19 and TRBJ1-4; TRBD1 agrees at 9 bases. The CDR3 runs 12 residues. CDR1 and CDR2 from the germline V gene are LNHDA and SQIVND (reference sequence). V was clipped by 9 bases and J by 6 bases; unmatched bases: 2. The CDR3 DNA is TGTGCCAGCGGACAGGGGTATGAAAAACTGTTTTTT. Protein sequence: CASGQGYEKLFF.

This clonotype was recorded at least ten times. V is TRBV13 and J is TRBJ2-7; possible D gene TRBD1, 5 bases. Germline CDR1 is PRHDT and CDR2 is FYEKMQ (reference sequence). This CDR3 has 15 residues. V lost 5 bases and J lost 2, with 16 bases in between. The CDR3 DNA sequence: TGTGCCAGCAGCGGTAACAAAGGGGCGACCTACGAGCAGTACTTC. Amino acid sequence: CASSGNKGATYEQYF. Supplemented by reference TRBV13 and TRBJ2-7, the full variable domain reads AAGVIQSPRHLIKEKRETATLKCYPIPRHDTVYWYQQGPGQDPQFLISFYEKMQSDKGSIPDRFSAQQFSDYHSELNMSSLELGDSALYFCASSGNKGATYEQYFGPGTRLTVT.

This clonotype was recorded many times. V gene TRBV7-6 combines with J gene TRBJ2-5; no clear D. In germline, CDR1 is SGHVS, CDR2 FNYEAQ. Trimming stripped 5 bases from V and 2 bases from J, with 12 bases between. The length of the CDR3 is 14 residues. CDR3 amino acids: CASSLIGVQETQYF. As DNA, the CDR3 is TGTGCCAGCAGCCTGATTGGAGTTCAAGAGACCCAGTACTTC.

This clonotype was recorded at least ten times. J is TRBJ1-5 and V is TRBV5-6; the D is unclear. The CDR3 consists of 12 residues. The germline gives CDR1 SGHDT, CDR2 YYEEEE. V shed 3 bases and J shed 7 bases, with 8 bases lying between them. For the CDR3, the DNA is TGTGCCAGCAGCTATCGGGAGCAGCCCCAGCATTTT. Translation gives CASSYREQPQHF. Full variable domain (outside the CDR3, taken from reference TRBV5-6 and TRBJ1-5): DAGVTQSPTHLIKTRGQQVTLRCSPKSGHDTVSWYQQALGQGPQFIFQYYEEEERQRGNFPDRFSGHQFPNYSSELNVNALLLGDSALYLCASSYREQPQHFGDGTRLSIL.

This clonotype came up many times. This chain joins TRBV7-3 and TRBJ2-1; 10 nucleotides agree with TRBD1. Germline values: CDR1 SGHTA, CDR2 FQGTGA. V was clipped by 5 bases and J by 4 bases; unmatched bases: 5. The CDR3 spans 15 residues. CDR3 protein: CASSADRGRYNEQFF. The CDR3, as DNA: TGTGCCAGCAGCGCCGACAGGGGGCGGTACAATGAGCAGTTCTTC. Based on the CDR3 plus reference TRBV7-3 and TRBJ2-1, the full variable domain is GAGVSQTPSNKVTEKGKYVELRCDPISGHTALYWYRQSLGQGPEFLIYFQGTGAADDSGLPNDRFFAVRPEGSVSTLKIQRTERGDSAVYLCASSADRGRYNEQFFGPGTRLTVL.

This clonotype was detected ten times or more. No conserved phenylalanine or tryptophan ends this CDR3, so it is likely a read error. The rearrangement joins TRBV20-1 to TRBJ1-3, with 7 positions matching TRBD1. Germline V CDR1 and CDR2: DFQATT, SNEGSKA (reference sequence). Trimming took 4 bases from V and 3 from J; bases not matched to a gene: 12. This CDR3 comprises 16 residues. The chain's CDR3 is CSAMGLTGMVGNTIYL. The DNA for the CDR3 is TGCAGTGCTATGGGCTTGACAGGGATGGTTGGAAACACCATATATCTT.

A note on this clonotype: Germline is not matched at one junction end, which may reflect a read error. The chain uses TRBV11-1 and TRBJ2-5; D not resolved. CDR3 length: 17 residues. Germline CDR1 reads SGHAT; CDR2 reads FQDESV (reference sequence). CDR3 nucleotide sequence: TGTGCCAGCAGCTCCCCGTGGGCAAGCACCTTAAAAGAGACCCACTACTTC. This translates into CASSSPWASTLKETHYF.

This clonotype was picked up many times. One base away lies a much larger clone, so this may be a sequencing read error. The V call is TRBV11-2, the J call TRBJ2-7; 7 bases align to TRBD1. The ends lost 4 bases at V and 2 bases at J; junction bases unmatched: 8. Germline CDR1 is SGHAT and CDR2 is FQNNGV. There are 15 residues in the CDR3. CDR3 sequence: CASSYRTGDAYEQYF. The CDR3 DNA reads TGTGCCAGCAGCTACAGGACAGGAGACGCCTACGAGCAGTACTTC. The full variable domain, completed using reference TRBV11-2 and TRBJ2-7, is EAGVAQSPRYKIIEKRQSVAFWCNPISGHATLYWYQQILGQGPKLLIQFQNNGVVDDSQLPKDRFSAERLKGVDSTLKIQPAKLEDSAVYLCASSYRTGDAYEQYFGPGTRLTVT.

The chain joins TRBV20-1 to TRBJ2-1, with D uncertain. Germline CDR1 reads DFQATT; CDR2 reads SNEGSKA (reference sequence). V lost 3 bases and J 6 bases, leaving 9 bases between the germline ends. The CDR3 loop spans 12 amino acids. Here the CDR3 DNA reads TGCAGTGCTAGCGCCCGGGCCAATGAGCAGTTCTTC. This codes for CSASARANEQFF.

This clonotype was picked up one time. The chain has TRBV5-1 and TRBJ2-7, with D maybe TRBD1 (5 bases). Germline V lookup: CDR1 SGHRS, CDR2 YFSETQ. The ends were cut back, 4 bases at V and 7 bases at J, with 12 bases in the middle. The CDR3 sequence is 12 residues long. CDR3 in DNA: TGCGCCAGCAGCACCGGATGGACAGAGCAGTACTTC. It translates to CASSTGWTEQYF.